The 31 T cell receptor beta chains reported below all come from one sample, sequenced in a study of glioma-infiltrating T cells after dendritic cell vaccination. Regarding time point: after dendritic cell vaccination, including at tumor progression/relapse. TCRdb's copy holds only in-frame clones and misses some; the assay was immunoSEQ multiplex PCR. This sample has around 90,000 clones, with around four fifths found just once. Sequences were derived from blood, sampled after dendritic cell vaccination. These receptor sequences come from a human donor with glioblastoma.

The chain recombines TRBV10-1 with TRBJ2-2; TRBD1 aligns across 12 bases. The CDR3 totals 15 residues. Germline V gene sequence: CDR1 WNHNN, CDR2 SYGVQD (reference sequence). V dropped 5 bases and J dropped 7; count of bases not matched to a gene: 5. For the CDR3, the DNA is TGCGCCAGCAGTCGGGACAGGGGGCTCGGCGGGGAGCTGTTTTTT. Protein: CASSRDRGLGGELFF.

Concerning this clone itself: At one end the junction does not follow the germline gene, possibly because of a read error. V usage is TRBV7-8 and J usage is TRBJ2-7, with D possibly TRBD2 on 6 matching bases. The J call may be in error: the DNA end matches TRBJ2-1 better. Germline CDR1 reads SGHVS; CDR2 reads FQNEAQ. CDR3 size: 14 residues. The CDR3 is CASNLAVTGDEQFF. For the CDR3, the DNA is TGTGCCAGCAACTTAGCGGTCACGGGGGATGAGCAGTTCTTC.

The chain couples TRBV5-6 to TRBJ2-4; 10 nucleotides match TRBD2. Germline CDR1 reads SGHDT; CDR2 reads YYEEEE. The CDR3 contains 16 residues. The V gene end was trimmed by 5 bases and the J gene end by 5 bases; junction bases not matched to a gene: 10. This chain's CDR3 is CASSRVSGGSENIQYF. CDR3 coding DNA: TGTGCCAGCAGTCGGGTTAGCGGGGGGTCGGAAAACATTCAGTACTTC.

J is TRBJ2-5 and V is TRBV19; 8 bases map to TRBD2. There are 14 residues in the CDR3. Trimming at V came to 6 bases and at J to 5 bases, leaving 8 bases not matched to a gene. CDR1 is LNHDA and CDR2 is SQIVND in the germline V gene (reference sequence). CDR3 sequence (DNA): TGTGCCAGTAGGGGGCGGGGGGCAATCGAGACCCAGTACTTC. Amino acids: CASRGRGAIETQYF.

This clone occurred once. The chain has TRBV30 and TRBJ1-4, with no clear D. The CDR3 runs 13 residues. Germline loops: CDR1 GTSNPN, CDR2 SVGIG (reference sequence). Trimming cost V 8 bases and J 3 bases, with 13 bases left between them. The CDR3 loop reads CAIRHPANEKLFF. As DNA, the CDR3 is TGTGCCATCCGACACCCAGCTAATGAAAAACTGTTTTTT.

CDR3 residues: CASSEPGNSYEQYF. The CDR3 DNA is TGTGCCAGCAGTGAACCAGGGAACTCCTACGAGCAGTACTTC. The V gene is TRBV6-5, the J gene TRBJ2-7, with a weak D call TRBD1 (5 bases). Germline V gene sequence: CDR1 MNHEY, CDR2 SVGAGI. V was shortened by 5 bases and J by 0 bases, with 11 bases between the two germline ends. The CDR3 totals 14 residues.

This clone was seen just once. The genes are TRBV18 and TRBJ2-2, with 7 positions matching TRBD1. The CDR3 spans 17 residues. CDR1 and CDR2 from the germline V gene are KGHSH and LQKENI. V dropped 0 bases and J dropped 4; count of bases not matched to a gene: 8. CDR3 sequence (DNA): TGTGCCAGCTCACCACCGCGAGGGGGCGCCTCCACCGGGGAGCTGTTTTTT. Amino acid sequence: CASSPPRGGASTGELFF.

The chain has TRBV19 and TRBJ2-1; 11 bases map to TRBD2. The CDR3 runs 18 residues. Per the germline V gene, CDR1 is LNHDA and CDR2 is SQIVND (reference sequence). With V trimmed by 7 bases and J by 4 bases, 15 bases remained unmatched. DNA of the CDR3: TGTGCCAGTACCGGGACTAGCGGAGTGGATTGGAGATACAATGAGCAGTTCTTC. Protein sequence: CASTGTSGVDWRYNEQFF.

This rearrangement joins TRBV6-6 to TRBJ1-5; 7 bases align to TRBD1. The germline V gene encodes CDR1 MNHNY and CDR2 SVGAGI (reference sequence). Unmatched junction bases numbered 4, after V lost 6 bases and J lost 2 bases. This CDR3 has 14 residues. The CDR3 coding sequence is TGTGCCAGCAGAGGGGGCTTCGGCAATCAGCCCCAGCATTTT. Translated: CASRGGFGNQPQHF.

This sequence joins TRBV19 and TRBJ2-1; 11 bases match TRBD2. The trim removed 3 bases at V and 6 bases at J, leaving 4 bases unmatched. Germline V lookup: CDR1 LNHDA, CDR2 SQIVND (reference sequence). This CDR3 spans 15 amino acids. CDR3 in amino acids: CASSIPSGGINEQFF. CDR3 DNA sequence: TGTGCCAGTAGTATCCCTAGCGGGGGGATCAATGAGCAGTTCTTC.

This clone was picked up one time. The chain links TRBV9 to TRBJ2-1; 9 bases agree with TRBD1. This CDR3 contains 16 residues. V was pared by 0 bases and J by 3 bases, with 4 bases of the junction left unmatched. Germline loops: CDR1 SGDLS, CDR2 YYNGEE. CDR3 region: CASSVDGTGNYNEQFF. DNA of the CDR3: TGTGCCAGCAGCGTAGATGGGACAGGGAACTACAATGAGCAGTTCTTC. Full variable domain (outside the CDR3, taken from reference TRBV9 and TRBJ2-1): DSGVTQTPKHLITATGQRVTLRCSPRSGDLSVYWYQQSLDQGLQFLIQYYNGEERAKGNILERFSAQQFPDLHSELNLSSLELGDSALYFCASSVDGTGNYNEQFFGPGTRLTVL.

CDR3 in amino acids: CASRVSGREETQYF. The CDR3 DNA reads as TGTGCCAGCAGGGTTAGCGGGAGGGAGGAGACCCAGTACTTC. The V and J genes are TRBV2 and TRBJ2-5; 11 nucleotides line up with TRBD2. Germline CDR1 SNHLY, CDR2 FYNNEI. The CDR3 spans 14 residues. The junction had 5 bases not matched to a gene; V was cut back by 6 bases and J by 5 bases.

The CDR3 sequence: CASSRTQTLASSYNEQFF. CDR3 nucleotide sequence: TGCGCCAGCAGCCGAACGCAGACCCTAGCGAGCTCCTACAATGAGCAGTTCTTC. This chain connects TRBV5-1 to TRBJ2-1; D is perhaps TRBD2 (6 bases). Germline CDR1 and CDR2: SGHRS and YFSETQ. With 4 bases removed from V and 0 bases from J, the gap between germline ends came to 20 bases. CDR3 size: 18 residues.

The V and J genes are TRBV19 and TRBJ2-1, with 10 bases matching TRBD1. Germline CDR1 and CDR2: LNHDA and SQIVND (reference sequence). V dropped 4 bases and J dropped 3; count of bases not matched to a gene: 3. The CDR3 spans 15 residues. The DNA of the CDR3 is TGTGCCAGTAGTAACCGGGACAGGGGCTACAATGAGCAGTTCTTC. It codes for CASSNRDRGYNEQFF.

The chain recombines TRBV12-5 with TRBJ1-6; weak D call: TRBD1 (5 bases). The germline CDR1 and CDR2 sequences are LGHNT and FRNRAP. This CDR3 is 14 amino acids long. V was shortened by 0 bases and J by 13 bases, with 13 bases between the two germline ends. The CDR3 loop reads CASGLVETVRPLHF. For the CDR3, the DNA is TGTGCTAGTGGTTTGGTAGAGACAGTTCGCCCCCTCCACTTT.

The genes are TRBV4-1 and TRBJ2-3, with 11 nucleotides matching TRBD2. Trimming cost V 2 bases and J 3 bases; bases outside gene matches: 10. The germline V gene encodes CDR1 MGHRA and CDR2 YSYEKL. The length of the CDR3 is 18 residues. The CDR3 is CASSQSLRTSGLTDTQYF. CDR3 nucleotides: TGCGCCAGCAGCCAATCCCTTCGGACTAGCGGGCTGACAGATACGCAGTATTTT.

The chain couples TRBV9 to TRBJ2-7; TRBD1 aligns across 7 bases. This CDR3 spans 14 amino acids. Germline loops: CDR1 SGDLS, CDR2 YYNGEE. V trimming: 0 bases; J trimming: 3 bases; junction bases outside the gene matches: 3. The CDR3 DNA reads as TGTGCCAGCAGCGTAGGAGGGGGCGACTACGAGCAGTACTTC. Translation: CASSVGGGDYEQYF.

This clone was observed a few times. The rearrangement uses TRBV12-5 and TRBJ1-1; D call uncertain. This CDR3 is 16 amino acids long. The V gene lost 6 bases and the J gene lost 4 bases, with 21 bases spanning the gap. Germline lookup yields CDR1 LGHNT and CDR2 FRNRAP. Written as DNA, the CDR3 is TGTGCTAGTGGACCGGACTGGCTTTTTCTATTCACTGAAGCTTTCTTT. Its protein is CASGPDWLFLFTEAFF.

The chain has TRBV6-6 and TRBJ2-1; D gene ambiguous. The V gene lost 0 bases and the J gene lost 8 bases, with 14 bases spanning the gap. The germline V gene encodes CDR1 MNHNY and CDR2 SVGAGI (reference sequence). The CDR3 length is 15 residues. Written as DNA, the CDR3 is TGTGCCAGCAGTTACTCGAGTGGTAGTTCCGATGAGCAGTTCTTC. Amino acid sequence: CASSYSSGSSDEQFF.

The chain combines TRBV5-4 with TRBJ2-1, with 15 bases aligning to TRBD2. V gave up 4 bases and J gave up 9 bases; unmatched junction bases: 5. The CDR3 totals 15 residues. CDR1 and CDR2 (germline): SGHNT, YYREEE (reference sequence). For the CDR3, the DNA is TGTGCCAGCAGCCCCTGGACTAGCGGGGGGGGTGAGCAGTTCTTC. Amino acid sequence: CASSPWTSGGGEQFF.

In its sample, this clone was seen once. The gene calls are TRBV19 and TRBJ2-2; TRBD1 matches at 8 bases. Looked up from germline, CDR1 is LNHDA and CDR2 is SQIVND (reference sequence). The CDR3 loop spans 14 amino acids. The ends lost 6 bases at V and 1 base at J; junction bases unmatched: 1. The CDR3: CASRGTGNTGELFF. CDR3 in DNA: TGTGCCAGTAGGGGGACAGGGAACACCGGGGAGCTGTTTTTT.

The chain is built from TRBV5-1 and TRBJ1-1; TRBD1 is a possible D gene (5 bases). Germline CDR1 SGHRS, CDR2 YFSETQ. Deletions cut 0 bases from V and 0 bases from J, with 15 bases between. CDR3 length: 17 residues. The CDR3 DNA reads TGCGCCAGCAGCTTGGAAAGGCAGGGCCAGATGAACACTGAAGCTTTCTTT. Its translation is CASSLERQGQMNTEAFF.

The chain carries TRBV19 and TRBJ1-4; D uncertain. Germline V CDR1 and CDR2: LNHDA, SQIVND (reference sequence). V dropped 3 bases and J dropped 7 bases, with 12 bases sitting between them. This CDR3 region has 14 residues. The CDR3 spells CASSMIPEGEKLFF. CDR3 nucleotides: TGTGCCAGTAGTATGATTCCGGAGGGTGAAAAACTGTTTTTT.

This clone appeared a few times. CDR3 region: CASSDSAAGYYGYTF. The DNA of the CDR3 is TGTGCCAGCAGTGACTCTGCGGCAGGGTACTATGGCTACACCTTC. The J gene is TRBJ1-2, the V gene TRBV6-4; the D gene is possibly TRBD1 (5 bases). CDR1 is MRHNA, CDR2 SNTAGT, per germline. The CDR3 is made up of 15 amino acids. The ends were cut back, 0 bases at V and 3 bases at J, with 11 bases in the middle.

The V call is TRBV6-7, the J call TRBJ2-3; 8 bases agree with TRBD2. TRBV6-7 is sorted into the ORF group, with uncertain function. The CDR3 length is 18 residues. With V trimmed by 2 bases and J by 3 bases, 13 bases remained unmatched. Here the CDR3 reads CASSYLRGGPIRTDTQYF. Written as DNA, the CDR3 is TGTGCCAGCAGTTACCTCCGGGGGGGGCCGATTAGGACAGATACGCAGTATTTT.

The chain employs TRBV10-2 and TRBJ2-1; 7 bases are a match to TRBD1. The CDR3 is 14 amino acids. V gave up 7 bases and J gave up 3 bases; unmatched junction bases: 6. The germline V gene encodes CDR1 WSHSY and CDR2 SAAADI. This CDR3 is CASKGRGIYNEQFF. The CDR3 DNA reads as TGCGCCAGCAAGGGCAGGGGGATCTACAATGAGCAGTTCTTC.

This chain links TRBV27 with TRBJ1-2; D is possibly TRBD1 (6 bases). CDR1 is MNHEY and CDR2 is SMNVEV in the germline V gene (reference sequence). V shed 0 bases and J shed 0 bases, with 11 bases lying between them. This CDR3 has 16 residues. DNA for the CDR3: TGTGCCAGCAGTTTATCGGGCAGGGGCGCTAACTATGGCTACACCTTC. Amino acids: CASSLSGRGANYGYTF.

The V gene is TRBV4-1, the J gene TRBJ1-2; D ambiguous. V lost 0 bases to trimming and J lost 7 bases, with 9 bases between them. The CDR3 totals 13 residues. Per germline, CDR1 MGHRA and CDR2 YSYEKL. CDR3 bases: TGCGCCAGCAGCCAAGAGGCGGCTCTTGGCTACACCTTC. Translating it yields CASSQEAALGYTF.

The chain combines TRBV27 with TRBJ2-7; possible D gene TRBD1, 5 bases. V was cut by 5 bases and J by 0 bases, with 11 bases left in between. The CDR3 length is 14 residues. Germline lookup yields CDR1 MNHEY and CDR2 SMNVEV (reference sequence). CDR3 nucleotides: TGTGCCAGCAGTAGATACAGGAGCTCCTACGAGCAGTACTTC. Translation gives CASSRYRSSYEQYF.

The chain carries TRBV18 and TRBJ2-5; D is unclear. Trimming stripped 4 bases from V and 0 bases from J, with 9 bases between. In germline, CDR1 is KGHSH, CDR2 LQKENI. The CDR3 consists of 14 residues. The chain's CDR3 is CASSRSPYQETQYF. CDR3 DNA sequence: TGTGCCAGCTCACGGAGCCCGTACCAAGAGACCCAGTACTTC.

This clone appeared once. The rearrangement joins TRBV7-7 to TRBJ2-1; D perhaps matches TRBD1 (5 bases). With 8 bases removed from V and 2 bases from J, the gap between germline ends came to 13 bases. The CDR3 runs 14 residues. CDR1 is SSHAT and CDR2 is FNYEAQ in the germline V gene (reference sequence). CDR3 DNA sequence: TGTGCCAGCGGAAGTCCAGGGCCCTACAATGAGCAGTTCTTC. Protein product: CASGSPGPYNEQFF.